A single sample is the source of the 12 T cell receptor beta chains below, sequenced in a study of blood T cell repertoires in COVID-19. Some clones are missing from TCRdb's copy, which holds only in-frame ones; the method was immunoSEQ multiplex PCR. This sample yields 170,000 or so clones, of which roughly 85% are seen a single time; 9% belongs to the top ten. Sequencing was performed on PBMCs or T cells enriched from blood (not recorded which). The receptors originated from a woman younger than 30 who had recovered from COVID-19.

In its sample, this clone was seen a few times. V gene TRBV19 combines with J gene TRBJ1-6, with D perhaps TRBD1 (6 bases). Per the germline V gene, CDR1 is LNHDA and CDR2 is SQIVND (reference sequence). V shed 6 bases and J shed 6 bases, with 15 bases lying between them. This CDR3 is built from 15 residues. CDR3 amino acids: CASREKQGINSPLHF. The CDR3 DNA follows: TGTGCCAGTAGGGAAAAACAGGGAATTAATTCACCCCTCCACTTT.

The chain is built from TRBV4-3 and TRBJ2-1, with a possible D match to TRBD2 (6 bases). From germline, CDR1 is LGHNA and CDR2 YSLEER. Trimming stripped 0 bases from V and 6 bases from J, with 21 bases between. The CDR3 has 18 residues. The CDR3 reads CASSQERPGGMFGNEQFF. Here the CDR3 DNA reads TGCGCCAGCAGCCAAGAGAGGCCCGGCGGGATGTTTGGCAATGAGCAGTTCTTC.

The J gene is TRBJ1-2, the V gene TRBV4-1; TRBD1 matches 7 bases. The CDR3 is 17 amino acids. With V trimmed by 4 bases and J by 4 bases, 15 bases remained unmatched. Per germline, CDR1 MGHRA and CDR2 YSYEKL. The CDR3 sequence: CASSLGLRDSLIYGYTF. The CDR3 nucleotides read TGCGCCAGCAGCCTCGGGCTTCGGGACAGTCTAATCTATGGCTACACCTTC.

The V gene is TRBV5-1, the J gene TRBJ1-1, with D maybe TRBD1 (6 bases). V lost 2 bases, J lost 1 base, and 18 bases lay in between. The CDR3 contains 17 residues. Germline CDR1 is SGHRS and CDR2 is YFSETQ. The CDR3 here is CASSLQGSGSANTEAFF. The CDR3 nucleotides are TGCGCCAGCAGCTTACAGGGAAGCGGTTCCGCGAACACTGAAGCTTTCTTT.

The chain employs TRBV11-1 and TRBJ1-2; D may be TRBD1 (5 bases). Germline CDR1 reads SGHAT; CDR2 reads FQDESV (reference sequence). CDR3 length: 13 amino acids. With 4 bases removed from V and 3 bases from J, the gap between germline ends came to 9 bases. CDR3 region: CASSSDRYYGYTF. The CDR3 nucleotides are TGTGCCAGCAGCTCAGACAGATACTATGGCTACACCTTC.

The V and J genes are TRBV11-2 and TRBJ2-3; the match to TRBD2 covers 14 bases. This CDR3 region has 18 residues. V shed 5 bases, J shed 4 bases, and the junction held 11 bases outside the gene matches. CDR1 is SGHAT and CDR2 is FQNNGV in the germline V gene. CDR3 sequence reads: CASSTLPTSGREADTQYF. CDR3 coding DNA: TGTGCCAGCAGCACACTACCGACTAGCGGGAGGGAGGCAGATACGCAGTATTTT.

CDR3: CASIPFGSRGMNTEAFF. CDR3 DNA: TGTGCCAGCATTCCCTTCGGTTCAAGGGGTATGAACACTGAAGCTTTCTTT. This chain connects TRBV13 to TRBJ1-1; TRBD1 is a possible D gene (5 bases). CDR3 length: 17 residues. Germline lookup yields CDR1 PRHDT and CDR2 FYEKMQ (reference sequence). With 7 bases removed from V and 0 bases from J, the gap between germline ends came to 21 bases.

This clone was seen only once. This chain joins TRBV11-2 and TRBJ2-7, with D maybe TRBD1 (5 bases). Germline CDR1 and CDR2: SGHAT and FQNNGV. With 1 base removed from V and 3 bases from J, the gap between germline ends came to 13 bases. The CDR3 loop spans 15 amino acids. The CDR3 loop reads CASSLGRVGNYEQYF. The CDR3 nucleotides are TGTGCCAGCAGCTTAGGCAGGGTAGGGAACTACGAGCAGTACTTC.

This chain connects TRBV4-2 to TRBJ2-6, with D tentatively TRBD2 (5 bases). The CDR3 length is 15 residues. V gave up 0 bases and J gave up 3 bases, with 6 bases separating them. Germline CDR1 reads LGHNA; CDR2 reads YNFKEQ. Written as DNA, the CDR3 is TGTGCCAGCAGCCAAGAAGAGGGTGGGGCCAACGTCCTGACTTTC. This gives the protein CASSQEEGGANVLTF.

This chain links TRBV11-2 with TRBJ2-2; TRBD2 agrees at 10 bases. The germline V gene has CDR1 SGHAT and CDR2 FQNNGV. V gave up 1 base and J gave up 5 bases; unmatched junction bases: 13. The CDR3 extends over 19 amino acids. CDR3 amino acids: CASSLVRADSGRETGELFF. The CDR3 nucleotides are TGTGCCAGCAGCTTAGTGCGTGCAGACAGCGGGAGGGAGACCGGGGAGCTGTTTTTT.

This chain joins TRBV7-8 and TRBJ1-1; 9 bases fit TRBD1. CDR1 and CDR2 from the germline V gene are SGHVS and FQNEAQ. V lost 3 bases and J lost 8; bases outside the gene matches: 4. The CDR3 sequence is 13 residues long. CDR3 sequence reads: CASSLTTGGEAFF. The CDR3 DNA sequence: TGTGCCAGCAGCTTGACGACAGGGGGAGAAGCTTTCTTT. The entire variable domain, with the rest obtained from reference TRBV7-8 and TRBJ1-1, is as follows: GAGVSQSPRYKVAKRGQDVALRCDPISGHVSLFWYQQALGQGPEFLTYFQNEAQLDKSGLPSDRFFAERPEGSVSTLKIQRTQQEDSAVYLCASSLTTGGEAFFGQGTRLTVV.

The rearrangement links TRBV28 to TRBJ1-4; TRBD1 matches at 8 bases. Germline lookup yields CDR1 MDHEN and CDR2 SYDVKM. This CDR3 spans 14 amino acids. The junction had 4 bases not matched to a gene; V was cut back by 10 bases and J by 0 bases. Here the CDR3 DNA reads TGTGCCACCGGGGGACAGGCAACTAATGAAAAACTGTTTTTT. It translates to CATGGQATNEKLFF.